This T cell receptor (beta chain) was identified in a study of response to subunit inactivated influenza vaccine. General study findings and limits: Researchers suggested that each seasonal influenza vaccination recruits few new T cells.

In this sample, this clonotype turned up once. The antigen remains undetermined. MiXCR, run by TCRdb on the RT-PCR reads, gives a single entry per CDR3 protein. The sample yields 450,000 to 600,000 distinct CDR3 sequences, roughly 7.9% seen once. The sample was PBMCs from blood, taken approximately 25 months after vaccination. The clonotype comes from a man between 50 and 75 years old who received an inactivated influenza vaccine.

The CDR3, as DNA: TGTGCCAGCAGTTTCTCTAGCGAGTGGGATGAGCAGTTCTTC. This translates into CASSFSSEWDEQFF. The chain couples TRBV27 to TRBJ2-1; tentative D call: TRBD2 (6 bases). Trimming took off 3 bases at V and 8 bases at J, with 14 bases between the two ends. Germline CDR1 is MNHEY and CDR2 is SMNVEV (reference sequence). The CDR3 has 14 residues.